The entry that follows covers one T cell receptor beta chain sequence. This specimen comes from a study of low-dose radiotherapy and immunotherapy resistance in tumors. About the study: Treatment of Cohort 1 consisted of 0.5 Gy per fraction every 2 weeks, adding up to 6.5 Gy. Ipilimumab 1 mg/kg every six weeks, together with nivolumab 240 mg every two weeks, was given intravenously to patients. Aspirin was taken orally at 300 mg daily by patients, and this continued for four cycles from cycle 1 day 1.

Germline V gene lookup returns CDR1 MNHEY and CDR2 SMNVEV (reference sequence). The CDR3 loop spans 17 amino acids. Trimming took 6 bases from V and 0 from J; bases not matched to a gene: 5. Documented time point: before trial treatment. TRAV- and TRBV-specific primers were used for first-strand cDNA, which covered alpha and beta chains. It was with a constant-region primer and a V-primer adapter that TCRs were amplified over approximately 18 PCR cycles. A single record per CDR3 protein comes from TCRdb applying MiXCR to the reads. The sample carries 57,000 or so distinct CDR3 sequences, about 25% recorded once.

Source: PBMCs, taken before treatment. The source is a male donor with prostate cancer. The J gene is TRBJ2-6, the V gene TRBV27; 10 nucleotides align to TRBD1. In DNA form, the CDR3 reads TGTGCCAGCAGCCCCCGGGACAGGGGCTCTGGGGCCAACGTCCTGACTTTC. Amino acids: CASSPRDRGSGANVLTF.